What follows are 8 T cell receptor beta chains derived from one specimen sequenced in a study of cytomegalovirus exposure and HLA in healthy donors. The PCR was carried out with 60 Vbeta primers and 13 Jbeta primers. The assay was immunoSEQ multiplex PCR, and TCRdb's table has in-frame clones only and misses some. The specimen's table records about 140,000 clones. The sequenced sample was PBMCs. The receptors shown here come from a male donor in good health and CMV-seronegative.

The rearrangement uses TRBV5-1 and TRBJ1-5; possible D gene TRBD1, 5 bases. The CDR3 is 15 residues long. V was cut by 0 bases and J by 3 bases, with 10 bases left in between. Germline values: CDR1 SGHRS, CDR2 YFSETQ. The CDR3 coding sequence is TGCGCCAGCAGCTTGGTTCCGGGGGTCAATCAGCCCCAGCATTTT. This codes for CASSLVPGVNQPQHF.

The rearrangement joins TRBV7-2 to TRBJ2-7, with D perhaps TRBD1 (7 bases). Per the germline V gene, CDR1 is SGHTA and CDR2 is FQGNSA. V lost 7 bases to trimming and J lost 6 bases, with 19 bases between them. The CDR3 length is 14 residues. The DNA for the CDR3 is TGTGCCAGCACGAAGGGGGCATGGGGAGGCGAGCAGTACTTC. The encoded protein is CASTKGAWGGEQYF.

V usage is TRBV7-9 and J usage is TRBJ2-2; D gene unclear. This CDR3 is 14 amino acids long. Looked up from germline, CDR1 is SEHNR and CDR2 is FQNEAQ (reference sequence). Between the trimmed V and J ends, which lost 1 base and 3 bases, there was a span of 6 bases. The CDR3, as DNA: TGTGCCAGCAGCTTAGGACTGGACACCGGGGAGCTGTTTTTT. Its translation is CASSLGLDTGELFF.

The chain couples TRBV11-2 to TRBJ2-1, with 7 nucleotides matching TRBD2. This CDR3 contains 15 residues. Per germline, CDR1 SGHAT and CDR2 FQNNGV. The ends lost 1 base at V and 10 bases at J; junction bases unmatched: 10. CDR3 sequence (DNA): TGTGCCAGCAGCTTAGCGGGGGGACCCCTAGGCGAGCAGTTCTTC. Protein product: CASSLAGGPLGEQFF.

This chain uses TRBV7-2 with TRBJ2-7; D possibly corresponds to TRBD1 (6 bases). The CDR3 loop spans 15 amino acids. Germline V gene sequence: CDR1 SGHTA, CDR2 FQGNSA. V lost 3 bases and J lost 0, with 12 bases in between. The CDR3 DNA reads as TGTGCCAGCAGCTTCCAGGACAGCGGCTCCTACGAGCAGTACTTC. It codes for CASSFQDSGSYEQYF.

The chain carries TRBV6-5 and TRBJ2-7, with 8 bases aligning to TRBD2. Per germline, CDR1 MNHEY and CDR2 SVGAGI. The ends lost 7 bases at V and 2 bases at J; junction bases unmatched: 10. The CDR3 is 15 amino acids. CDR3 sequence (DNA): TGTGCCAGCACCCGTACCGGGAGGGCCACCTACGAGCAGTACTTC. It codes for CASTRTGRATYEQYF.

CDR3 in amino acids: CASTTGSETQYF. In DNA form, the CDR3 reads TGTGCCAGCACCACAGGGTCGGAGACCCAGTACTTC. This sequence joins TRBV6-5 and TRBJ2-5, with D possibly being TRBD1 (6 bases). Germline CDR1 MNHEY, CDR2 SVGAGI. This CDR3 is built from 12 residues. The V end lost 7 bases, the J end lost 5 bases, and 11 bases lay between the germline ends.

This chain joins TRBV27 and TRBJ1-1, with D perhaps TRBD1 (5 bases). The V end was cut by 5 bases, the J end by 0 bases, with 10 bases between. Germline V gene lookup returns CDR1 MNHEY and CDR2 SMNVEV (reference sequence). The CDR3 totals 14 residues. DNA of the CDR3: TGTGCCAGCAGTCAGGGACTGCTGAACACTGAAGCTTTCTTT. The encoded protein is CASSQGLLNTEAFF.